Presented here are 24 T cell receptor beta chains from one specimen sequenced in a study of early T cells in non-severe SARS-CoV-2 infection (dated by TCRdb to the early 2020s). The receptor library was made with 5' RACE. Sequenced using a NextSeq 500. The public reads were quality trimmed at Q25 with fastp and then assembled into clones with MiXCR by TCRdb, keeping productive beta chains. Records with the same CDR3 protein are collapsed into one entry carrying the most frequent genes and DNA. Recorded for this sample are roughly 100,000 distinct CDR3 sequences; about 13% of them occurred a single time. The ten biggest clones cover under 2.5% of the sample. What was sequenced was whole blood. The receptor source for this set is an adult who was a healthcare worker with PCR-confirmed SARS-CoV-2 infection or an uninfected control (not recorded which).

In its sample, this clonotype was seen a few times. Here the CDR3 DNA reads TGTGCCAGCAGTCCCCAGGGGCGAAGGGCAGCTCAGCCCCAGCATTTT. It encodes CASSPQGRRAAQPQHF. This chain joins TRBV12-3 or TRBV12-4 and TRBJ1-5; D possibly corresponds to TRBD1 (6 bases). V dropped 5 bases and J dropped 6 bases, with 20 bases sitting between them. There are 16 residues in the CDR3.

Many counts were recorded for this clonotype. The genes are TRBV20-1 and TRBJ2-7; 10 bases match TRBD1. The CDR3 has 14 residues. Germline CDR1 is DFQATT and CDR2 is SNEGSKA (reference sequence). The CDR3 protein is CSAHGDRGEYEQYF. The CDR3 DNA is TGCAGCGCACACGGGGACAGGGGCGAATACGAGCAGTACTTC.

This clonotype has at least ten counts. The rearrangement links TRBV5-1 to TRBJ2-1, with TRBD2 identical over 9 bases. The CDR3 covers 15 residues. Trimming at V came to 0 bases and at J to 7 bases, leaving 5 bases not matched to a gene. In germline, CDR1 is SGHRS, CDR2 YFSETQ. The CDR3, as DNA: TGCGCCAGCAGCTTGGTGGCTAGCGGGGTTAATGAGCAGTTCTTC. This translates into CASSLVASGVNEQFF.

A few counts support this clonotype. Compared with germline, one end of the junction differs, possibly owing to a read error. The chain has TRBV6-5 and TRBJ1-1; a weak D match, TRBD1 (5 bases). The germline V gene has CDR1 MNHEY and CDR2 SVGAGI. The CDR3 runs to 15 residues. CDR3 amino acids: CASSPPRGGRTEVFF. The CDR3 DNA reads as TGTGCCAGCAGTCCTCCCCGCGGGGGAAGGACTGAAGTTTTCTTT.

This clonotype was seen at least ten times. The rearrangement joins TRBV28 to TRBJ2-4; maybe TRBD2 (5 bases). The germline gives CDR1 MDHEN, CDR2 SYDVKM. V dropped 5 bases and J dropped 1 base, with 12 bases sitting between them. CDR3 length: 15 amino acids. The CDR3 DNA reads as TGTGCCAGCAGTCCTGGAGGTGCGGCCAAAAACATTCAGTACTTC. Residues: CASSPGGAAKNIQYF. Supplemented by reference TRBV28 and TRBJ2-4, the full variable domain reads DVKVTQSSRYLVKRTGEKVFLECVQDMDHENMFWYRQDPGLGLRLIYFSYDVKMKEKGDIPEGYSVSREKKERFSLILESASTNQTSMYLCASSPGGAAKNIQYFGAGTRLSVL.

This clonotype came up a few times. The V call is TRBV5-1, the J call TRBJ1-2, with 7 bases aligning to TRBD1. V shed 3 bases and J 1 base; nucleotides not matched to a gene: 6. CDR1 is SGHRS, CDR2 YFSETQ, per germline. The length of the CDR3 is 15 residues. CDR3: CASSSRDRSNYGYTF. CDR3 in DNA: TGCGCCAGCAGCTCCCGGGACAGAAGTAACTATGGCTACACCTTC.

The genes are TRBV20-1 and TRBJ2-7; 13 positions match TRBD2. Germline assignment: CDR1 DFQATT and CDR2 SNEGSKA (reference sequence). V gave up 5 bases and J gave up 0 bases; unmatched junction bases: 13. CDR3 length: 18 residues. CDR3 amino acids: CSARRLAGGAIDSYEQYF. In nucleotides, the CDR3 is TGCAGTGCTCGTAGACTAGCGGGGGGAGCCATTGACTCCTACGAGCAGTACTTC.

This clonotype showed up many times. The chain combines TRBV19 with TRBJ2-1; the match to TRBD1 covers 9 bases. J was trimmed by 7 bases and V by 6 bases; bases with no gene match: 10. This CDR3 contains 15 residues. Germline V CDR1 and CDR2: LNHDA, SQIVND (reference sequence). CDR3 nucleotide sequence: TGTGCCAGTAGAATAACCGGGACAGGGACAAATGAGCAGTTCTTC. It is translated as CASRITGTGTNEQFF.

This clonotype has only a few counts. The chain is built from TRBV20-1 and TRBJ1-1; D not certain. Per germline, CDR1 DFQATT and CDR2 SNEGSKA (reference sequence). The CDR3 has 11 amino acids. Deletions cut 2 bases from V and 6 bases from J, with 7 bases between. CDR3 sequence: CSARMGSEAFF. The CDR3 DNA reads TGCAGTGCTAGAATGGGCTCTGAAGCTTTCTTT.

This rearrangement joins TRBV9 to TRBJ2-2; D is perhaps TRBD1 (8 bases). Germline CDR1 reads SGDLS; CDR2 reads YYNGEE. Between the trimmed V and J ends, which lost 4 bases and 3 bases, there was a span of 13 bases. This CDR3 is built from 15 residues. The DNA for the CDR3 is TGTGCCAGCAGCCGTACAGGGGGGGACACCGGGGAGCTGTTTTTT. It translates to CASSRTGGDTGELFF.

The chain links TRBV6-2 or TRBV6-3 to TRBJ1-2; D remains unclear. Germline V CDR1 and CDR2: MNHEY, SVGEGT. There are 14 residues in the CDR3. V was pared by 6 bases and J by 1 base, with 12 bases between. For the CDR3, the DNA is TGTGCCAGCAGCATCCCTGACGGTAACTATGGCTACACCTTC. Translating gives CASSIPDGNYGYTF.

There are many counts of this clonotype. The chain couples TRBV7-9 to TRBJ1-4, with a weak D call TRBD1 (6 bases). CDR3 length equals 15 residues. The germline V and J ends were trimmed by 6 bases and 6 bases, with 17 bases remaining between them. Germline V gene lookup returns CDR1 SEHNR and CDR2 FQNEAQ (reference sequence). The CDR3 loop is CASRPGLGAHEKLFF. As DNA, the CDR3 is TGTGCCAGCAGGCCGGGGTTGGGGGCTCATGAAAAACTGTTTTTT. The full variable domain, with the rest looked up from reference TRBV7-9 and TRBJ1-4, is DTGVSQNPRHKITKRGQNVTFRCDPISEHNRLYWYRQTLGQGPEFLTYFQNEAQLEKSRLLSDRFSAERPKGSFSTLEIQRTEQGDSAMYLCASRPGLGAHEKLFFGSGTQLSVL.

This clonotype was counted ten times or more. DNA of the CDR3: TGTGCCAGCAGTTACCAGAGACCCGGGGCAGATACGCAGTATTTT. Its translation: CASSYQRPGADTQYF. This chain links TRBV6-6 with TRBJ2-3; D might be TRBD2 (5 bases). CDR3 length: 15 amino acids. Germline V lookup: CDR1 MNHNY, CDR2 SVGAGI (reference sequence). Trimming took off 2 bases at V and 4 bases at J, with 13 bases between the two ends.

The CDR3 sequence is CASSLGTGPLYF. The CDR3, as DNA: TGTGCCAGCAGCTTAGGAACAGGGCCCTTGTACTTC. This sequence joins TRBV7-2 and TRBJ2-4; D is perhaps TRBD1 (6 bases). The V end was cut by 1 base, the J end by 15 bases, with 13 bases between. This CDR3 has 12 residues. Germline values: CDR1 SGHTA, CDR2 FQGNSA.

Ten or more counts support this clonotype. V usage is TRBV20-1 and J usage is TRBJ2-7; maybe TRBD1 (5 bases). Germline values: CDR1 DFQATT, CDR2 SNEGSKA (reference sequence). CDR3 length: 13 amino acids. V lost 4 bases and J lost 1, with 11 bases in between. CDR3 sequence (DNA): TGCAGTGCTACAACCGACAGTTCCTACGAGCAGTACTTC. Amino acid sequence: CSATTDSSYEQYF.

At least ten counts were recorded for this clonotype. The chain couples TRBV15 to TRBJ1-2, with D possibly matching TRBD1 (5 bases). Trimming removed 4 bases at V and 8 bases at J, with 11 bases between. Germline CDR1 reads LNHNV; CDR2 reads YYDKDF (reference sequence). This CDR3 spans 12 amino acids. The CDR3 DNA is TGTGCCACCAGCACAGGGAATGGGGGCTACACCTTC. Translation: CATSTGNGGYTF.

This clonotype has just a few counts. V and J are TRBV6-5 and TRBJ1-3, with a tentative D call TRBD1 (5 bases). V was trimmed by 5 bases and J by 2 bases, leaving 10 bases between them. The CDR3 spans 14 residues. Per germline, CDR1 MNHEY and CDR2 SVGAGI. This CDR3 is CASSQRGAGNTIYF. The CDR3 region has the DNA TGTGCCAGCAGTCAACGGGGGGCTGGAAACACCATATATTTT.

This clonotype was found many times. The J gene is TRBJ2-2, the V gene TRBV29-1, with TRBD2 as a possible D gene (5 bases). The CDR3 runs 13 residues. Trimming removed 6 bases from V and 4 bases from J, with 12 bases in between. CDR1 SQVTM and CDR2 ANQGSEA come from the germline V gene. DNA for the CDR3: TGCAGCGTGAAGCGGCCTCCCACCGGGGAGCTGTTTTTT. Translated, it gives CSVKRPPTGELFF.

The rearrangement joins TRBV7-9 to TRBJ1-2; D may be TRBD1 (6 bases). The V end was cut by 4 bases, the J end by 3 bases, with 9 bases between. The CDR3 runs 13 residues. Germline V CDR1 and CDR2: SEHNR, FQNEAQ (reference sequence). Written as DNA, the CDR3 is TGTGCCAGCAGCTCCAGGACAGACTATGGCTACACCTTC. As protein: CASSSRTDYGYTF.

A remark on this clonotype: Sequence at one end of the junction differs from germline and may be a read error. The chain combines TRBV10-3 with TRBJ1-1, with D hard to call. The CDR3 totals 14 residues. CDR1 ENHRY and CDR2 SYGVKD come from the germline V gene. In nucleotides, the CDR3 is TGTGCCATCCGTCTAGGGCAGCCAAACACTGAAGTTTTCTTT. Translation: CAIRLGQPNTEVFF.

Turning to this clonotype: A clone one base away is much larger, so this may be a read error. The CDR3 loop is CASSLIGTEAFF. In DNA, the CDR3 is TGTGCCAGCAGTCTCATAGGGACTGAAGCTTTCTTT. The genes are TRBV12-3 or TRBV12-4 and TRBJ1-1, with D hard to call. The V and J ends lost 5 bases and 5 bases respectively, with 9 bases between them. The CDR3 length is 12 residues.

This clonotype was recorded at least ten times. This sequence joins TRBV12-3 or TRBV12-4 and TRBJ1-3, with no clear D. Trimming stripped 6 bases from V and 3 bases from J, with 9 bases between. The CDR3 spans 13 residues. The CDR3 region has the DNA TGTGCCAGCAGCTACTGGGGTGGAAACACCATATATTTT. Its translation is CASSYWGGNTIYF.

This clonotype has ten or more counts. V gene TRBV14 combines with J gene TRBJ1-2; tentative D call: TRBD1 (5 bases). This CDR3 region has 15 residues. Trimming shortened V by 2 bases and J by 7 bases, and 17 bases separated the two germline ends. Germline CDR1 reads SGHDN; CDR2 reads FVKESK. The CDR3 region is CASSQSLQGRGGYTF. CDR3 sequence (DNA): TGTGCCAGCAGCCAATCTCTCCAGGGAAGGGGTGGCTACACCTTC.

Remarks on this clonotype: A read error may explain this, as a much larger clone is one base away. This chain joins TRBV7-9 and TRBJ1-1; a possible D gene is TRBD1 (6 bases). CDR1 is SEHNR and CDR2 is FQNEAQ in the germline V gene (reference sequence). This CDR3 is 19 amino acids long. The CDR3 region is CASSPHRAPGGLKSTEASF. The CDR3 DNA sequence: TGTGCCAGCAGCCCCCACAGGGCCCCCGGAGGGCTTAAGAGCACTGAAGCTTCCTTT.